These 10 T cell receptor beta chains were sequenced from one sample in a study of T cell changes during pregnancy in multiple sclerosis. The table came from immunoSEQ multiplex PCR; TCRdb's copy has only in-frame clones and leaves some out. The repertoire includes some 28,000 clones, more than 90% of them detected once, and roughly 0.74% sits in the top ten. Source: CD4+ T cells from peripheral blood mononuclear cells, taken in the first trimester of pregnancy. The source is a female donor with multiple sclerosis, enrolled in a pregnancy study.

The chain has TRBV10-3 and TRBJ2-7; weak D call: TRBD1 (6 bases). V lost 10 bases to trimming and J lost 3 bases, with 22 bases between them. The CDR3 runs to 15 residues. Germline V gives CDR1 ENHRY, CDR2 SYGVKD. CDR3 protein: CATGRTPTGGYEQYF. The CDR3 DNA sequence: TGTGCCACTGGACGTACGCCGACAGGCGGCTACGAGCAGTACTTC.

The rearrangement joins TRBV7-8 to TRBJ2-2, with TRBD1 as a possible D gene (6 bases). This CDR3 contains 15 residues. With 5 bases removed from V and 4 bases from J, the gap between germline ends came to 14 bases. Germline CDR1 and CDR2: SGHVS and FQNEAQ. The chain's CDR3 is CASSKRTEATGELFF. The CDR3 DNA reads as TGTGCCAGCAGCAAGAGGACAGAAGCCACCGGGGAGCTGTTTTTT.

The V and J genes are TRBV5-6 and TRBJ2-2, with 12 bases lining up with TRBD2. Germline CDR1 reads SGHDT; CDR2 reads YYEEEE. This CDR3 spans 19 amino acids. The junction had 9 bases not matched to a gene; V was cut back by 3 bases and J by 0 bases. In DNA form, the CDR3 reads TGTGCCAGCAGCTCAGAACTAGCGGGGGGATTATCGAACACCGGGGAGCTGTTTTTT. Protein product: CASSSELAGGLSNTGELFF. Supplemented by reference TRBV5-6 and TRBJ2-2, the full variable domain reads DAGVTQSPTHLIKTRGQQVTLRCSPKSGHDTVSWYQQALGQGPQFIFQYYEEEERQRGNFPDRFSGHQFPNYSSELNVNALLLGDSALYLCASSSELAGGLSNTGELFFGEGSRLTVL.

CDR3 sequence: CASSRFGVSPGGNYGYTF. As DNA, the CDR3 is TGTGCCAGCAGCCGCTTTGGGGTCTCCCCCGGGGGTAACTATGGCTACACCTTC. The chain couples TRBV7-2 to TRBJ1-2; D is possibly TRBD1 (5 bases). Trimming cost V 5 bases and J 1 base, with 23 bases left between them. Germline assignment: CDR1 SGHTA and CDR2 FQGNSA. The CDR3 runs 18 residues.

J is TRBJ1-2 and V is TRBV28; no reliable D call. With 3 bases removed from V and 4 bases from J, the gap between germline ends came to 6 bases. Germline V gene sequence: CDR1 MDHEN, CDR2 SYDVKM. The length of the CDR3 is 12 residues. DNA of the CDR3: TGTGCCAGCAGTTTGAACATCTATGGCTACACCTTC. It translates to CASSLNIYGYTF.

This clone was observed once. The chain employs TRBV29-1 and TRBJ1-1; 7 positions agree with TRBD1. CDR3 length equals 12 residues. Germline-derived CDR1 and CDR2 are SQVTM and ANQGSEA. V lost 8 bases to trimming and J lost 1 base; unmatched junction nucleotides: 4. CDR3 in amino acids: CSSGGKNTEAFF. For the CDR3, the DNA is TGCAGCTCAGGGGGAAAGAACACTGAAGCTTTCTTT.

V is TRBV7-2 and J is TRBJ2-6; 7 nucleotides agree with TRBD1. The V gene's germline CDR1 is SGHTA and CDR2 FQGNSA. This CDR3 has 17 amino acids. The junction had 10 bases not matched to a gene; V was cut back by 6 bases and J by 2 bases. The CDR3 protein is CASSRRQGGAGANVLTF. DNA for the CDR3: TGTGCCAGCAGTCGTCGACAGGGTGGGGCTGGGGCCAACGTCCTGACTTTC.

CDR3 nucleotides: TGTGCCTGGACGAAGGGACTCCCTCGGGGGACTGAAGCTTTCTTT. It yields the protein CAWTKGLPRGTEAFF. The chain is built from TRBV30 and TRBJ1-1, with D perhaps matching TRBD1 (5 bases). Trimming removed 4 bases at V and 5 bases at J, with 20 bases between. The CDR3 spans 15 residues. Per the germline V gene, CDR1 is GTSNPN and CDR2 is SVGIG (reference sequence).

The V call is TRBV6-4, the J call TRBJ2-1; 10 bases align to TRBD1. CDR1 is MRHNA and CDR2 is SNTAGT in the germline V gene. The CDR3 is made up of 15 amino acids. J gave up 3 bases and V 5 bases, and 4 bases lay outside the gene matches. The CDR3 reads CASSPGTGDYNEQFF. Written as DNA, the CDR3 is TGTGCCAGCAGTCCCGGGACAGGGGACTACAATGAGCAGTTCTTC.

The chain employs TRBV6-4 and TRBJ1-2; TRBD1 agrees at 9 bases. The CDR3 runs to 15 residues. CDR1 MRHNA and CDR2 SNTAGT come from the germline V gene. With 4 bases clipped from V and 4 bases from J, the junction kept 7 bases outside the gene matches. CDR3 residues: CASSATGTGIYGYTF. The CDR3 bases are TGTGCCAGCAGTGCGACCGGGACAGGGATCTATGGCTACACCTTC.